These T cell receptor beta chains were read from a single sample in a study of T cell changes during pregnancy in multiple sclerosis. Method: immunoSEQ multiplex PCR; TCRdb's copy keeps in-frame clones and lacks some. The data show roughly 80,000 clones, with approximately 90% seen just once and about 3% held by the top ten. Material: peripheral blood, obtained before pregnancy. These receptor sequences come from a female donor with multiple sclerosis, enrolled in a pregnancy study. CDR3s include the opening cysteine and the closing phenylalanine or tryptophan. A D gene is named only where the DNA matches it firmly. Expanded clones are given a class, and other clones once, few, many or no size at all.

CDR3nt: TGTGCCAGCAGTTGGGGACTAGCGGGATCCTACAATGAGCAGTTCTTC; CDR3aa: CASSWGLAGSYNEQFF; abundance: .; v_gene: TRBV6-5; j_gene: TRBJ2-1; d_gene: TRBD2
CDR3nt: TGTGCCAGTAGTTCAACCGGGACTGCCGGATCGCAGTTCTTC; CDR3aa: CASSSTGTAGSQFF; abundance: .; v_gene: TRBV19; j_gene: TRBJ2-1; d_gene: .
CDR3nt: TGTGCCAGCAGGAGTGATTGGGTCCAAGCCGGGACAGGGGCTCTTGGCTACACCTTC; CDR3aa: CASRSDWVQAGTGALGYTF; abundance: .; v_gene: TRBV7-9; j_gene: TRBJ1-2; d_gene: TRBD1
CDR3nt: TGTGCCAGCAGCCCGACAGGCTACGAGCAGTACTTC; CDR3aa: CASSPTGYEQYF; abundance: .; v_gene: TRBV7-9; j_gene: TRBJ2-7; d_gene: .
CDR3nt: TGTGCCAGCAGCCAAGAAAGCAGGATCGAAGCTTTCTTT; CDR3aa: CASSQESRIEAFF; abundance: .; v_gene: TRBV4-2; j_gene: TRBJ1-1; d_gene: .
CDR3nt: TGTGCCATCAGTGAGTCATCGGGGGGGGGCTACACCTTC; CDR3aa: CAISESSGGGYTF; abundance: .; v_gene: TRBV10-3; j_gene: TRBJ1-2; d_gene: .
CDR3nt: TGTGCCAGCAGCTTAGACCCTCTAGTGGCAGATACGCAGTATTTT; CDR3aa: CASSLDPLVADTQYF; abundance: .; v_gene: TRBV7-9; j_gene: TRBJ2-3; d_gene: .
CDR3nt: TGTGCCAGCAGTTTAAGGGCGGGACTCTACGAGCAGTACTTC; CDR3aa: CASSLRAGLYEQYF; abundance: .; v_gene: TRBV28; j_gene: TRBJ2-7; d_gene: .
CDR3nt: TGTGCCAGCAGCAAAAGCGAGGGCCCCTACGAGCAGTACTTC; CDR3aa: CASSKSEGPYEQYF; abundance: .; v_gene: TRBV21-1; j_gene: TRBJ2-7; d_gene: .
CDR3nt: TGTGCCAGCGGGGGCAGATCCTACGAGCAGTACTTC; CDR3aa: CASGGRSYEQYF; abundance: once; v_gene: TRBV2; j_gene: TRBJ2-7; d_gene: .
CDR3nt: TGTGCCAGCAGCTTAGGGCCAGGGCACTCTGGGGCCAACGTCCTGACTTTC; CDR3aa: CASSLGPGHSGANVLTF; abundance: .; v_gene: TRBV11-1; j_gene: TRBJ2-6; d_gene: .
CDR3nt: TGTGCCAGCAGCTTTACACGGCGGTCCGGGGAGCTGTTTTTT; CDR3aa: CASSFTRRSGELFF; abundance: .; v_gene: TRBV5-6; j_gene: TRBJ2-2; d_gene: .
CDR3nt: TGTGCCTGGAGTACAGGGTCGGACACTGAAGCTTTCTTT; CDR3aa: CAWSTGSDTEAFF; abundance: .; v_gene: TRBV30; j_gene: TRBJ1-1; d_gene: .
CDR3nt: TGCGCCAGCAGCTTCGAAGGAGGAGAGACCCAGTACTTC; CDR3aa: CASSFEGGETQYF; abundance: .; v_gene: TRBV5-1; j_gene: TRBJ2-5; d_gene: .
CDR3nt: TGTGCCAGTAGCCCCAGACAATATGAGCAGTTCTTC; CDR3aa: CASSPRQYEQFF; abundance: .; v_gene: TRBV19; j_gene: TRBJ2-1; d_gene: .
CDR3nt: TGTGCCAGCAGCTTAGGGTCAGGGGGGCCCTATGGCTACACCTTC; CDR3aa: CASSLGSGGPYGYTF; abundance: .; v_gene: TRBV11-2; j_gene: TRBJ1-2; d_gene: TRBD1
CDR3nt: TGTGCCAGCAGCCAGACGACAGGAAGACGGATGAACACTGAAGCTTTCTTT; CDR3aa: CASSQTTGRRMNTEAFF; abundance: .; v_gene: TRBV14; j_gene: TRBJ1-1; d_gene: .
CDR3nt: TGTGCCAGCAGCTTAGTTCAGCGGGCCATGCCCTACGAGCAGTACTTC; CDR3aa: CASSLVQRAMPYEQYF; abundance: .; v_gene: TRBV7-6; j_gene: TRBJ2-7; d_gene: .
CDR3nt: TGTGCCAGCAGTTACTCGAGGACTAACTACGAGCAGTACTTC; CDR3aa: CASSYSRTNYEQYF; abundance: .; v_gene: TRBV6-5; j_gene: TRBJ2-7; d_gene: .
CDR3nt: TGCGCCAGCACCCAGGGCCGTGAGCTGTTTTTT; CDR3aa: CASTQGRELFF; abundance: .; v_gene: TRBV4-1; j_gene: TRBJ2-2; d_gene: .
CDR3nt: TGTGCCAGCAGCTTAGGACAGTTTCAGCCCCAGCATTTT; CDR3aa: CASSLGQFQPQHF; abundance: .; v_gene: TRBV7-6; j_gene: TRBJ1-5; d_gene: .
CDR3nt: TGTGCCAGTAGTATTATACCTAGTCCCGGGGAGCTGTTTTTT; CDR3aa: CASSIIPSPGELFF; abundance: .; v_gene: TRBV19; j_gene: TRBJ2-2; d_gene: .
CDR3nt: TGTGCCAGCAGCCTCACAGTACAGGGGCCCCATGAGCAGTTCTTC; CDR3aa: CASSLTVQGPHEQFF; abundance: .; v_gene: TRBV11-3; j_gene: TRBJ2-1; d_gene: TRBD1
CDR3nt: TGCGCCAGCAGCCAATCAACCGGGACAGGCTACAATGAGCAGTTCTTC; CDR3aa: CASSQSTGTGYNEQFF; abundance: few; v_gene: TRBV4-1; j_gene: TRBJ2-1; d_gene: TRBD1
CDR3nt: TGCGCCAGCAGCCTGGAGGGACTAGCGGGAGGAGAGACCCAGTACTTC; CDR3aa: CASSLEGLAGGETQYF; abundance: .; v_gene: TRBV5-1; j_gene: TRBJ2-5; d_gene: TRBD2
CDR3nt: TGTGCCAGCAGCCAAGATAGGGGACTAGCGAATGAGCAGTTCTTC; CDR3aa: CASSQDRGLANEQFF; abundance: .; v_gene: TRBV4-2; j_gene: TRBJ2-1; d_gene: TRBD2
CDR3nt: TGTGCCAGCACCAGGACAGGGGAAGAGACCCAGTACTTC; CDR3aa: CASTRTGEETQYF; abundance: .; v_gene: TRBV2; j_gene: TRBJ2-5; d_gene: TRBD1
CDR3nt: TGTGCTAGCAGCCCCCATTTAGAGGCCGAGCAGTACTTC; CDR3aa: CASSPHLEAEQYF; abundance: once; v_gene: TRBV7-7; j_gene: TRBJ2-7; d_gene: .
CDR3nt: TGTGCCAGCAGCCGGGGGGAAGCTAACTATGGCTACACCTTC; CDR3aa: CASSRGEANYGYTF; abundance: .; v_gene: TRBV5-6; j_gene: TRBJ1-2; d_gene: .
CDR3nt: TGTGCCAGCAGCTTGGCGGCTAGCGGCGGTTTTGACGAGCAGTACTTC; CDR3aa: CASSLAASGGFDEQYF; abundance: .; v_gene: TRBV5-4; j_gene: TRBJ2-7; d_gene: TRBD2
CDR3nt: TGTGCCAGCAGTCCAGCGGGAGGGCCTTTTAACGAGCAGTACTTC; CDR3aa: CASSPAGGPFNEQYF; abundance: once; v_gene: TRBV27; j_gene: TRBJ2-7; d_gene: TRBD2
CDR3nt: TGTGCCAGCAGTGACTCCGCGGGAGGTTTTGGGGTCCAGCCTAGCACAGATACGCAGTATTTT; CDR3aa: CASSDSAGGFGVQPSTDTQYF; abundance: .; v_gene: TRBV2; j_gene: TRBJ2-3; d_gene: TRBD2
CDR3nt: TGTGCCAGCAGCCTAGTCCTGTACGAGCAGTACTTC; CDR3aa: CASSLVLYEQYF; abundance: .; v_gene: TRBV14; j_gene: TRBJ2-7; d_gene: .
CDR3nt: TGTGCCAGCAAGCACTTCGCCTACGAGCAGTACTTC; CDR3aa: CASKHFAYEQYF; abundance: medium-sized; v_gene: TRBV6-1; j_gene: TRBJ2-7; d_gene: .
CDR3nt: TGTGCCAGTAGTATAGCATCCAGGCCCCCCTTTCAGTACTTC; CDR3aa: CASSIASRPPFQYF; abundance: .; v_gene: TRBV19; j_gene: TRBJ2-4; d_gene: .
CDR3nt: TGTGCCAGCAGCCGCACAGGGGTAGGGACGTCTAGCACAGATACGCAGTATTTT; CDR3aa: CASSRTGVGTSSTDTQYF; abundance: .; v_gene: TRBV9; j_gene: TRBJ2-3; d_gene: TRBD1
CDR3nt: TGTGCCAGCAGTTTCAGACAGCCCGAAGGTGCAGATACGCAGTATTTT; CDR3aa: CASSFRQPEGADTQYF; abundance: .; v_gene: TRBV27; j_gene: TRBJ2-3; d_gene: .
CDR3nt: TGTGCCAGCAGCCCGACCGCTGTTTGGGGGAGGACCTACGAGCAGTACTTC; CDR3aa: CASSPTAVWGRTYEQYF; abundance: few; v_gene: TRBV11-2; j_gene: TRBJ2-7; d_gene: .
CDR3nt: TGTGCCAGCAGCTTAGAGCGGGGTTGGTACGAGCAGTACTTC; CDR3aa: CASSLERGWYEQYF; abundance: .; v_gene: TRBV7-6; j_gene: TRBJ2-7; d_gene: TRBD2
CDR3nt: TGTGCCAGCAGCACCCCTAATGGGACTAGCGGGAGCTTCGCCAAAAACATTCAGTACTTC; CDR3aa: CASSTPNGTSGSFAKNIQYF; abundance: .; v_gene: TRBV9; j_gene: TRBJ2-4; d_gene: TRBD2
CDR3nt: TGTGCCAGCAGTCATACAGGGAATCCCTTCTATGGCTACACCTTC; CDR3aa: CASSHTGNPFYGYTF; abundance: .; v_gene: TRBV6-1; j_gene: TRBJ1-2; d_gene: .